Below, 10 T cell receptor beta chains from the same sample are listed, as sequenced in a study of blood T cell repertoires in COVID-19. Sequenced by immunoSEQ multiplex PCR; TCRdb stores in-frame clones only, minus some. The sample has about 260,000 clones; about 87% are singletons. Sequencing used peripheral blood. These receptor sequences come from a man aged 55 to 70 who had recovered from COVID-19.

CDR3 sequence: CATSRGTGNTGELFF. The CDR3 nucleotides read TGTGCCACCAGCAGAGGGACAGGGAACACCGGGGAGCTGTTTTTT. The chain links TRBV15 to TRBJ2-2; 7 bases map to TRBD1. This CDR3 is 15 amino acids long. V dropped 1 base and J dropped 1; count of bases not matched to a gene: 0. The germline V gene encodes CDR1 LNHNV and CDR2 YYDKDF (reference sequence).

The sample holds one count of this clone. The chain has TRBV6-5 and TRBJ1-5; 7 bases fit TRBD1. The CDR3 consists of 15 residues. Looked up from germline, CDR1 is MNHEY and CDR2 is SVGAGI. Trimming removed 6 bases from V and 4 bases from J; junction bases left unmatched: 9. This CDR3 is CASSPGAGGNQPQHF. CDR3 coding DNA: TGTGCCAGCAGCCCCGGGGCAGGGGGGAATCAGCCCCAGCATTTT.

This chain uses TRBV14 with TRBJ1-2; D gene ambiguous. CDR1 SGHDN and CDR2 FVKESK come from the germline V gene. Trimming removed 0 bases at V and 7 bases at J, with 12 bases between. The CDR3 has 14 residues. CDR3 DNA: TGTGCCAGCAGCCAAGAGACTACTTTAGGTGGCTACACCTTC. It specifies CASSQETTLGGYTF.

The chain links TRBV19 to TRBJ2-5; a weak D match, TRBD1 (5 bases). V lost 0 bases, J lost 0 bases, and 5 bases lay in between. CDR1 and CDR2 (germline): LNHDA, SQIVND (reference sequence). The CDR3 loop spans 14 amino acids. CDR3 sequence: CASSIDRDQETQYF. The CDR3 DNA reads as TGTGCCAGTAGTATAGACAGGGACCAAGAGACCCAGTACTTC.

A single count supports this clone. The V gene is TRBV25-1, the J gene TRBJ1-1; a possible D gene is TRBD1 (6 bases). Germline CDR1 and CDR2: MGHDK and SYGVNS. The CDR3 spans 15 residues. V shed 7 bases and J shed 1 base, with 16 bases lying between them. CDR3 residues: CASTPTGQQNTEAFF. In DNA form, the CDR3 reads TGTGCCAGCACCCCAACCGGACAGCAGAACACTGAAGCTTTCTTT.

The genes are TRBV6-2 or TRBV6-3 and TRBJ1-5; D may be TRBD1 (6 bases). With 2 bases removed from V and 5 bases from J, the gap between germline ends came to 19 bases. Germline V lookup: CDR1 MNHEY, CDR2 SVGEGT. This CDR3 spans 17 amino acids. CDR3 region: CASSYLGQRWMDQPQHF. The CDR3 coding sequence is TGTGCCAGCAGTTACCTAGGACAGAGGTGGATGGATCAGCCCCAGCATTTT.

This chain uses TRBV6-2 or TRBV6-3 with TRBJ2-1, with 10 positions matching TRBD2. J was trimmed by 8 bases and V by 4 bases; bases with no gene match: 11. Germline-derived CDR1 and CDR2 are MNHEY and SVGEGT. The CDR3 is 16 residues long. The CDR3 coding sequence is TGTGCCAGCAGTTGGGCAGCGGGGGGGCCCTTGGATGAGCAGTTCTTC. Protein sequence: CASSWAAGGPLDEQFF.

CDR3 residues: CASSFGQVNQPQHF. CDR3 nucleotides: TGTGCCAGCAGCTTTGGGCAGGTTAATCAGCCCCAGCATTTT. This sequence joins TRBV5-8 and TRBJ1-5, with D unresolved. Deletions cut 2 bases from V and 4 bases from J, with 10 bases between. CDR3 length: 14 amino acids. Germline V gives CDR1 SGHTS, CDR2 YDEGEE.

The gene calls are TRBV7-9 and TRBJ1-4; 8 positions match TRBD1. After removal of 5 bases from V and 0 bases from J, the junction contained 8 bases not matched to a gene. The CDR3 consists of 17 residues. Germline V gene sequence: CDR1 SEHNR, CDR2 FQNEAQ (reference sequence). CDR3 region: CASSDTYRGSTNEKLFF. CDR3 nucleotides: TGTGCCAGCAGCGATACCTACAGGGGGTCAACTAATGAAAAACTGTTTTTT.

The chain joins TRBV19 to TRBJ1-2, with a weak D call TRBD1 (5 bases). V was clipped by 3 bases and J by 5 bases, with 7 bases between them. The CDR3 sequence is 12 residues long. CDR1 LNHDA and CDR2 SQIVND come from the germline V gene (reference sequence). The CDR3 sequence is CASSIQGYGYTF. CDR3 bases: TGTGCCAGTAGTATCCAGGGATATGGCTACACCTTC.